These 4 T cell receptor beta chains came from one sample sequenced in a study of blood T cell repertoires in COVID-19. Method: immunoSEQ multiplex PCR; TCRdb's copy keeps in-frame clones and lacks some. Among under 350,000 clones, approximately 91% were seen once, and the ten largest hold 1.7%. The sequencing sample was made of PBMCs or T cells enriched from blood (not recorded which). The receptors were gathered from a woman in her 40s who had recovered from COVID-19.

This chain uses TRBV7-2 with TRBJ2-5; D is uncertain. From germline, CDR1 is SGHTA and CDR2 FQGNSA. The CDR3 runs to 15 residues. V shed 2 bases and J shed 4 bases, with 14 bases lying between them. The CDR3 reads CASSLISWAPETQYF. The CDR3 DNA is TGTGCCAGCAGCTTAATCTCCTGGGCCCCAGAGACCCAGTACTTC.

V gene TRBV19 combines with J gene TRBJ1-5; 7 nucleotides align to TRBD1. The CDR3 is 15 amino acids. V dropped 7 bases and J dropped 0; count of bases not matched to a gene: 6. Germline-derived CDR1 and CDR2 are LNHDA and SQIVND (reference sequence). The CDR3 bases are TGTGCCAGTACATCAGGGGGTGATAGCAATCAGCCCCAGCATTTT. This sequence encodes CASTSGGDSNQPQHF.

This clone was seen more than once but under ten times. This rearrangement joins TRBV28 to TRBJ1-5; a weak D match, TRBD1 (6 bases). V was trimmed by 5 bases and J by 5 bases, leaving 19 bases between them. Germline V lookup: CDR1 MDHEN, CDR2 SYDVKM. The length of the CDR3 is 16 residues. CDR3 amino acids: CASSRRQGQGYQPQHF. For the CDR3, the DNA is TGTGCCAGCAGTCGGCGTCAAGGGCAGGGGTATCAGCCCCAGCATTTT.

This chain links TRBV2 with TRBJ1-4, with 9 bases that match TRBD1. Germline V gene lookup returns CDR1 SNHLY and CDR2 FYNNEI. CDR3 length equals 15 residues. V shed 1 base, J shed 8 bases, and the junction held 5 bases outside the gene matches. For the CDR3, the DNA is TGTGCCAGCAGTGAAGAGACAGGGGGGAGGGAAAAACTGTTTTTT. Protein sequence: CASSEETGGREKLFF.